Listed below are T cell receptor beta chains from one sample, sequenced in a study of CD8 T cells in Susac syndrome. TCRdb re-called the immunoSEQ multiplex PCR reads with MiXCR, one entry per CDR3 protein. The repertoire holds approximately 300,000 distinct CDR3 sequences, with about 89% as singletons. The sequenced sample consisted of CD8+ T cells from PBMCs. The source is a human donor with multiple sclerosis. Both conserved end residues are part of each CDR3. D genes are given only for firm matches. Rows may omit the clone size; those that give it use once, few, many or a size class.

NA	NA	TRBV4-3	TRBJ1-1	CASSQEASGLRNTEAFF	TGCGCCAGCAGCCAAGAAGCGTCAGGTTTAAGGAACACTGAAGCTTTCTTT
NA	NA	TRBV15	TRBJ2-5	CATSRSTARAQYF	TGTGCCACCAGCAGAAGTACGGCGAGGGCCCAGTACTTC
NA	NA	TRBV5-8	TRBJ2-7	CASDTSYEQYF	TGTGCCAGCGACACCTCCTACGAGCAGTACTTC
NA	NA	TRBV27	TRBJ2-7	CASSRGREQYF	TGTGCCAGCAGCCGAGGTCGGGAGCAGTACTTC
TRBD2	once	TRBV9	TRBJ2-7	CASSPSPGGEYEQYF	TGTGCCAGCAGCCCTTCACCGGGAGGGGAATACGAGCAGTACTTC
TRBD1	NA	TRBV27	TRBJ1-2	CASSLSGAGTAYGYTF	TGTGCCAGCAGTTTATCGGGCGCCGGGACAGCCTATGGCTACACCTTC
NA	NA	TRBV2	TRBJ1-5	CASRRTEYYSNQPQHF	TGTGCCAGCAGGAGGACAGAATATTATAGCAATCAGCCCCAGCATTTT
NA	NA	TRBV9	TRBJ2-5	CASEGEQETQYF	TGTGCCAGCGAGGGAGAACAAGAGACCCAGTACTTC
NA	NA	TRBV29-1	TRBJ1-2	CSVRTVYGYTF	TGCAGCGTTCGGACGGTGTATGGCTACACCTTC
NA	NA	TRBV30	TRBJ2-7	CAWGGTPHEQYF	TGTGCCTGGGGGGGGACGCCCCACGAGCAGTACTTC
NA	once	TRBV27	TRBJ1-6	CASSYGGGLLRSLHF	TGTGCCAGCAGTTATGGGGGGGGTCTACTTAGATCCCTCCACTTT
TRBD2	NA	TRBV29-1	TRBJ2-5	CSVEDPRGGGETQYF	TGCAGCGTTGAAGATCCGCGGGGGGGCGGCGAGACCCAGTACTTC
TRBD2	NA	TRBV4-3	TRBJ2-2	CASSQDPLAGENTGELFF	TGCGCCAGCAGCCAAGACCCCCTAGCGGGGGAGAACACCGGGGAGCTGTTTTTT
NA	NA	TRBV19	TRBJ2-7	CASSIGGNEQYF	TGTGCCAGTAGTATAGGAGGGAACGAGCAGTACTTC
NA	few	TRBV12-3/TRBV12-4	TRBJ1-2	CASSSQGIYGYTF	TGTGCCAGCAGTTCCCAGGGGATCTATGGCTACACCTTC
NA	NA	TRBV4-3	TRBJ1-2	CASSQDSGDVRNYGYTF	TGCGCCAGCAGCCAAGATAGTGGGGACGTCAGAAACTATGGCTACACCTTC
NA	few	TRBV10-3	TRBJ2-7	CATGVSYEQYF	TGTGCCACAGGGGTCTCCTACGAGCAGTACTTC
NA	NA	TRBV30	TRBJ2-5	CAWKARQETQYF	TGTGCCTGGAAGGCGAGACAAGAGACCCAGTACTTC
TRBD1	NA	TRBV28	TRBJ2-7	CASSFRGSLSYEQYF	TGTGCCAGCAGTTTCAGGGGGAGTCTCTCCTACGAGCAGTACTTC
NA	NA	TRBV7-9	TRBJ2-6	CASSQSDTSSGANVLTF	TGTGCCAGCAGCCAATCAGACACTTCCTCTGGGGCCAACGTCCTGACTTTC
NA	NA	TRBV9	TRBJ1-1	CASSARTVNTEAFF	TGTGCCAGCAGCGCCCGGACAGTGAACACTGAAGCTTTCTTT
TRBD1	NA	TRBV28	TRBJ1-5	CASTYAGDSVNQPQHF	TGTGCCAGCACATACGCTGGGGACAGCGTCAATCAGCCCCAGCATTTT
NA	NA	TRBV10-3	TRBJ1-1	CAISDVRGGNSEAFF	TGTGCCATCAGTGATGTGAGAGGGGGTAACTCTGAAGCTTTCTTT
NA	once	TRBV13	TRBJ1-1	CASSYVGGMNTEAFF	TGTGCCAGCAGCTACGTGGGGGGGATGAACACTGAAGCTTTCTTT
NA	NA	TRBV14	TRBJ2-1	CASSQAGALGYNEQFF	TGTGCCAGCAGCCAAGCAGGGGCATTGGGATACAATGAGCAGTTCTTC
NA	NA	TRBV3-1	TRBJ1-6	CASSQGAQESSPLHF	TGTGCCAGCAGCCAAGGGGCACAGGAGAGTTCACCCCTCCACTTT
NA	NA	TRBV30	TRBJ2-2	CAWSVLDTGELFF	TGTGCCTGGAGTGTTTTAGACACCGGGGAGCTGTTTTTT
TRBD2	NA	TRBV6-1	TRBJ2-1	CASSEMGGRNNEQFF	TGTGCCAGCAGTGAGATGGGCGGGAGGAACAATGAGCAGTTCTTC
TRBD2	NA	TRBV4-3	TRBJ2-2	CASSQGLAGGHYLFGELFF	TGCGCCAGCAGCCAGGGACTAGCGGGGGGGCACTATCTCTTCGGGGAGCTGTTTTTT
TRBD1	NA	TRBV20-1	TRBJ1-2	CSASRTGENYGYTF	TGCAGTGCGTCTCGGACAGGGGAGAACTATGGCTACACCTTC
NA	NA	TRBV6-5	TRBJ2-1	CASSKENSIWEQFF	TGTGCCAGCAGTAAGGAGAACAGCATATGGGAGCAGTTCTTC
NA	NA	TRBV4-3	TRBJ2-1	CASSQDSPGITYNEQFF	TGCGCCAGCAGCCAAGATTCACCGGGAATCACCTACAATGAGCAGTTCTTC
TRBD1	NA	TRBV23-1	TRBJ2-7	CASSPNRDRGFDEQYF	TGCGCCAGCAGTCCAAACCGGGACAGGGGTTTCGACGAGCAGTACTTC
TRBD2	NA	TRBV12-3/TRBV12-4	TRBJ2-1	CASSQVAGGLGEQFF	TGTGCCAGCAGTCAAGTAGCGGGAGGGCTTGGTGAGCAGTTCTTC
NA	NA	TRBV7-6	TRBJ2-5	CASSLGTGRGETQYF	TGTGCCAGCAGCTTAGGTACCGGGAGAGGAGAGACCCAGTACTTC
NA	NA	TRBV20-1	TRBJ2-1	CSARDLESSYNEQFF	TGCAGTGCTAGAGATCTTGAGAGCTCCTACAATGAGCAGTTCTTC
TRBD2	NA	TRBV6-1	TRBJ2-7	CASSRRLAGGPSYEQYF	TGTGCCAGTTCCCGTCGACTAGCGGGAGGGCCATCCTACGAGCAGTACTTC
NA	NA	TRBV9	TRBJ2-1	CASSLISSYNEQFF	TGTGCCAGCAGTCTTATTAGCTCCTACAATGAGCAGTTCTTC
TRBD2	NA	TRBV15	TRBJ2-5	CATRESGLAETQYF	TGTGCCACCAGAGAAAGTGGACTAGCGGAGACCCAGTACTTC
TRBD2	few	TRBV12-3/TRBV12-4	TRBJ2-7	CASSLVRFSGKAYEQYF	TGTGCCAGCAGTTTAGTACGATTTAGCGGGAAAGCCTACGAGCAGTACTTC
TRBD2	NA	TRBV20-1	TRBJ2-1	CSARDGLVLNEQFF	TGCAGTGCTAGAGATGGACTAGTCCTCAATGAGCAGTTCTTC
TRBD2	NA	TRBV3-1	TRBJ2-3	CASSQEVLPSGGQYF	TGTGCCAGCAGCCAAGAGGTACTACCCTCGGGGGGGCAGTATTTT
NA	NA	TRBV3-1	TRBJ2-7	CATLGANSYEQYF	TGTGCCACCCTCGGGGCCAACTCCTACGAGCAGTACTTC
NA	NA	TRBV7-9	TRBJ2-5	CASSHPWRNQETQYF	TGTGCCAGCAGCCACCCTTGGAGGAATCAAGAGACCCAGTACTTC
TRBD2	NA	TRBV12-3/TRBV12-4	TRBJ2-7	CASSQGLAGLYEQYF	TGTGCCAGCAGCCAGGGACTAGCGGGGCTCTACGAGCAGTACTTC
NA	NA	TRBV29-1	TRBJ1-2	CSVEEGSGYTF	TGCAGCGTTGAAGAGGGGAGTGGCTACACCTTC
NA	NA	TRBV28	TRBJ2-7	CASSLGIDGSYEQYF	TGTGCCAGCAGTTTGGGCATAGACGGCTCCTACGAGCAGTACTTC
TRBD1	NA	TRBV24-1	TRBJ2-3	CATSDLPGTGVNTQYF	TGTGCCACCAGTGATTTACCCGGGACAGGGGTAAATACGCAGTATTTT
NA	NA	TRBV30	TRBJ2-1	CAYTQWGFANEQFF	TGTGCCTACACTCAGTGGGGGTTCGCGAATGAGCAGTTCTTC
TRBD1	NA	TRBV6-1	TRBJ2-1	CASDSDRASYNEQFF	TGTGCCAGCGACTCCGACAGGGCCTCCTACAATGAGCAGTTCTTC
TRBD2	NA	TRBV30	TRBJ2-2	CAWSGLAGGLTNTGELFF	TGTGCCTGGAGTGGTCTAGCGGGAGGACTTACGAACACCGGGGAGCTGTTTTTT
NA	NA	TRBV18	TRBJ2-7	CASSPPPSSYEQYF	TGTGCCAGCTCACCACCTCCGAGCTCCTACGAGCAGTACTTC
TRBD2	NA	TRBV19	TRBJ2-1	CASRSRGTYNEQFF	TGTGCCAGTAGATCGCGGGGGACCTACAATGAGCAGTTCTTC
NA	NA	TRBV20-1	TRBJ2-7	CSARAEGRLSYEQYF	TGCAGTGCTAGGGCTGAGGGGCGCCTTTCCTACGAGCAGTACTTC